The rows below give T cell receptor beta chains drawn from one sample of a study of T cell repertoires in cytomegalovirus infection. The antigens of these receptors remain unknown. TCRdb reanalysed the reads using MiXCR and keeps one entry per CDR3 protein. Among approximately 1,000,000 distinct CDR3 sequences listed, roughly 31% were seen once. The material was cultured CD8+ T cells from PBMCs, obtained from culture after CMV antigen stimulation. The receptors derive from a human donor in good health (CMV status not recorded). Some clones in this sample may be carry-over from other donors' samples. Each CDR3 is given with its conserved first and last residue. A D gene is named only where the DNA matches it firmly. Clone size is not always given. Where it is, it says once, few, many or a class for expanded clones.

NA | TRBJ2-3 | TRBV27 | NA | TGTGCCAGCAGCCTGGCCGCACCATACCCCACAGATACGCAGTATTTT | CASSLAAPYPTDTQYF
NA | TRBJ2-1 | TRBV7-9 | NA | TGTGCCAGCAGCTTAGCGGGCTTCCCGTGGTTCTTC | CASSLAGFPWFF
many | TRBJ2-7 | TRBV7-8 | NA | TGTGCCAGCAGCTTAAGCAGTTCCTACTACGAGCAGTACTTC | CASSLSSSYYEQYF
NA | TRBJ2-3 | TRBV20-1 | NA | TGCAGTGCGAGCTTCCAGGTGGGCCCAGATACGCAGTATTTT | CSASFQVGPDTQYF
many | TRBJ2-7 | TRBV7-8 | NA | TGTGCCAGCAGCTTGGCTCGGGAGGGGGCAGGCTACGAGCAGTACTTC | CASSLAREGAGYEQYF
once | TRBJ2-1 | TRBV6-1 | NA | TGTGCCAGCAGTGCTTGGGACGGGGGACTCGACAATGAGCAGTTCTTC | CASSAWDGGLDNEQFF
few | TRBJ1-2 | TRBV7-9 | NA | TGTGCCATCTGGCGGGGGTCGGTCTATGGCTACACCTTC | CAIWRGSVYGYTF
many | TRBJ2-7 | TRBV7-6 | TRBD1 | TGTGCCAGCAGCTTTGACAGGGGAGGCGGTGGCTACGAGCAGTACTTC | CASSFDRGGGGYEQYF
NA | TRBJ1-2 | TRBV27 | NA | TGTGCCAGCAGTTTCCACAAGCCAGGGGTCCCTTATGGCTACACCTTC | CASSFHKPGVPYGYTF
few | TRBJ1-2 | TRBV11-2 | NA | TGTGCCAGCAGCTTAGATGCCAGAGCTAACTATGGCTACACCTTC | CASSLDARANYGYTF
few | TRBJ1-1 | TRBV7-9 | TRBD1 | TGTGCCAGCAGCTTGGGATACCTGACAGGGGGGGGGACTGAAGCTTTCTTT | CASSLGYLTGGGTEAFF
many | TRBJ2-1 | TRBV7-9 | NA | TGTGCCAGCAGCTTAGGGGGGTCCACGGGGCAGTTCTTC | CASSLGGSTGQFF
NA | TRBJ1-1 | TRBV29-1 | TRBD1 | TGCAGCGTTGACGGGACGGGACAGGGGACTGAAGCTTTCTTT | CSVDGTGQGTEAFF
NA | TRBJ2-5 | TRBV28 | TRBD2 | TGTGTCAGCAGCCGTCTAAGCGGGGGGGCGGAGACCCAGTACTTC | CVSSRLSGGAETQYF
NA | TRBJ2-2 | TRBV19 | TRBD2 | TGTGCCACCTTCGATCCTCGGGGGGGTTGGAGCACCGGGGAGCTGTTTTTT | CATFDPRGGWSTGELFF
NA | TRBJ1-2 | TRBV6-2/TRBV6-3 | NA | TGTGCCAGCAGTTACTCCCTGAGCGGCGGCTACACCTTC | CASSYSLSGGYTF
NA | TRBJ2-5 | TRBV6-1 | NA | TGTGCCAGCAGTGAAGGCCCTGGGGGAGAGACCCAGTACTTC | CASSEGPGGETQYF
NA | TRBJ2-2 | TRBV14 | NA | TGTGCCAGCAGCCAAGACTTCCCAGGGTTTGGCGGGGAGCTGTTTTTT | CASSQDFPGFGGELFF
few | TRBJ2-4 | TRBV7-9 | NA | TGTGCCAGCAGCTTAGCGGCAGGACTGGACAAAAACATTCAGTACTTC | CASSLAAGLDKNIQYF
NA | TRBJ2-1 | TRBV12-3/TRBV12-4 | TRBD2 | TGTGCCAGCAGTCGAACGCCCCCGGGACTAGCCTTGAATGAGCAGTTCTTC | CASSRTPPGLALNEQFF
few | TRBJ1-2 | TRBV12-3/TRBV12-4 | TRBD1 | TGTGCCAGCAGTTCTCGGGACAGGGCATGGTATGGCTACACCTTC | CASSSRDRAWYGYTF
many | TRBJ2-3 | TRBV7-8 | NA | TGTGCCAGCACCCTATGGGAGGTTAGCACAGATACGCAGTATTTT | CASTLWEVSTDTQYF
NA | TRBJ1-6 | TRBV7-9 | NA | TGTGCCAGCAGCTTAGCGGCAGATTCACCCCTCCACTTT | CASSLAADSPLHF
NA | TRBJ2-2 | TRBV6-6 | NA | TGTGCCAGCAGCTCCCCTGGGGACACCGGGGAGCTGTTTTTT | CASSSPGDTGELFF
many | TRBJ1-5 | TRBV7-8 | NA | TGTGCCAGCAGCTTAGGTACAACTAGCAATCAGCCCCAGCATTTT | CASSLGTTSNQPQHF
NA | TRBJ2-5 | TRBV28 | TRBD2 | TGTGCCAGCACCAAACGGGGGGGGGAGACCCAGTACTTC | CASTKRGGETQYF
NA | TRBJ2-1 | TRBV25-1 | TRBD1 | TGTGCCAGCGGGACAGGGGATGATGAGCAGTTCTTC | CASGTGDDEQFF
NA | TRBJ2-5 | TRBV28 | NA | TGTGCCAGCAGTACCGCAGAGACCCAGTACTTC | CASSTAETQYF
NA | TRBJ1-5 | TRBV7-9 | NA | TGTGCCAGCAGCTTAGTTCTGGGGGCTGTCGGCAATCAGCCCCAGCATTTT | CASSLVLGAVGNQPQHF
NA | TRBJ1-2 | TRBV28 | NA | TGTGCCAGCAGTTACAGGGTGTCAGGCTACACCTTC | CASSYRVSGYTF
NA | TRBJ2-7 | TRBV4-1 | NA | TGCGCCAGCAGCCAAGCTGGGGGATCCTACGAGCAGTACTTC | CASSQAGGSYEQYF
NA | TRBJ1-1 | TRBV7-6 | NA | TGTGCCAGCAGCTTAGAGGGTGGAGGTTGGACAGTCTCCACAACCTTGAACACTGAAGCTTTCTTT | CASSLEGGGWTVSTTLNTEAFF
few | TRBJ1-4 | TRBV7-9 | NA | TGTGCCAGCAGCCTGCTGCAGCGGCCTAATGAAAAACTGTTTTTT | CASSLLQRPNEKLFF
NA | TRBJ1-1 | TRBV7-2 | NA | TGTGCCAGCAGCGACGGAGAATGGGACACTGAAGCTTTCTTT | CASSDGEWDTEAFF
NA | TRBJ2-5 | TRBV4-1 | NA | TGCGCCAGCAGCCTCCGGAGCCGGTTGGTCCCCCAAGAGACCCAGTACTTC | CASSLRSRLVPQETQYF
NA | TRBJ1-2 | TRBV6-8 | NA | TGTGCCAGCACTCACACTTTAGGGGTCCACGATGGCTACACCTTC | CASTHTLGVHDGYTF
NA | TRBJ2-5 | TRBV20-1 | TRBD1 | TGCAGTGCTGAACTAAGGGACAGCCAAGAGACCCAGTACTTC | CSAELRDSQETQYF
NA | TRBJ2-1 | TRBV7-2 | NA | TGTGCCAGCAGCCCAGCCGCCTCAGCATACAATGAGCAGTTCTTC | CASSPAASAYNEQFF